The source of this T cell receptor (beta chain) is a study of brain T cells in children with intractable seizures. Turning to this clone: Its specificity is not known.

General study points: HCMV serostatus was not known, and viral specificity came from CDR3 similarity only.

TCRdb's copy holds only in-frame clones and misses some; the assay was immunoSEQ multiplex PCR. The sample lists a few hundred thousand clones, about 93% seen once, with 5% to 7% in the top ten. Time point meaning: blood from clinic visit 5 months post-surgery; TSC patient then seizure free. V gave up 5 bases and J gave up 2 bases, with 16 bases separating them. Germline loops: CDR1 MNHEY, CDR2 SVGEGT. The CDR3 spans 15 residues. The source of this sequence is a boy in the first two years of life with tuberous sclerosis and intractable seizures. The sequencing here drew on peripheral blood, taken about 5 months after surgery. The chain recombines TRBV6-2 or TRBV6-3 with TRBJ2-7, with D possibly being TRBD2 (5 bases). CDR3: CASSPQARATYEQYF. DNA of the CDR3: TGTGCCAGCAGTCCCCAGGCGAGGGCTACCTACGAGCAGTACTTC.